These 9 T cell receptor beta chains originate from one sample sequenced in a study of blood T cell repertoires in COVID-19 (dated by TCRdb to about 2020). The library was obtained by the immunoSEQ multiplex PCR assay. TCRdb re-hosts the immuneACCESS table, in-frame sequences only. Its copies lack some clones; in the studies checked, an unresolved V gene accounts for under half of them, and the cause for the rest is not known. The sample table holds almost 400,000 clones, of which roughly 89% were seen once. The ten biggest clones cover 1.5% to 2% of the sample. Sequenced: PBMCs or T cells enriched from blood (not recorded which). These TCRs come from a woman aged 30 to 39 who had recovered from COVID-19.

The V and J genes are TRBV4-1 and TRBJ2-7, with 14 bases matching TRBD2. V lost 3 bases, J lost 4 bases, and 5 bases stayed unmatched. This CDR3 comprises 16 residues. In germline, CDR1 is MGHRA, CDR2 YSYEKL. CDR3 sequence reads: CASSQARLAGGYEQYF. CDR3 DNA: TGCGCCAGCAGCCAGGCCCGACTAGCGGGAGGGTACGAGCAGTACTTC.

The V call is TRBV4-1, the J call TRBJ1-2, with D possibly TRBD1 on 6 matching bases. V lost 0 bases, J lost 5 bases, and 19 bases lay in between. The CDR3 has 17 amino acids. Germline CDR1 and CDR2: MGHRA and YSYEKL. CDR3 DNA: TGCGCCAGCAGCCAAGAATTGGACTTGACAGGAGCTTATGGCTACACCTTC. This encodes CASSQELDLTGAYGYTF.

V and J are TRBV28 and TRBJ1-1, with 11 bases lining up with TRBD1. Germline V CDR1 and CDR2: MDHEN, SYDVKM. The CDR3 is 16 residues long. V dropped 5 bases and J dropped 1; count of bases not matched to a gene: 6. The DNA of the CDR3 is TGTGCCAGCAGTCACGGGACAGGGGGAGGGAACACTGAAGCTTTCTTT. Its translation: CASSHGTGGGNTEAFF.

CDR3 DNA sequence: TGTGCCTGGAGACAGGGATTGGGGGGAAACACCATATATTTT. It encodes CAWRQGLGGNTIYF. This chain uses TRBV30 with TRBJ1-3; D perhaps matches TRBD1 (6 bases). In germline, CDR1 is GTSNPN, CDR2 SVGIG (reference sequence). CDR3 length: 14 residues. V lost 3 bases, J lost 4 bases, and 13 bases lay in between.

The chain recombines TRBV2 with TRBJ2-7; D gene unclear. This CDR3 has 16 residues. Germline values: CDR1 SNHLY, CDR2 FYNNEI. V was shortened by 2 bases and J by 3 bases, with 17 bases between the two germline ends. The DNA of the CDR3 is TGTGCCAGCAGTGAAAACGCGCAGGTTATTGACTACGAGCAGTACTTC. Amino acids: CASSENAQVIDYEQYF. Supplemented by reference TRBV2 and TRBJ2-7, the full variable domain reads EPEVTQTPSHQVTQMGQEVILRCVPISNHLYFYWYRQILGQKVEFLVSFYNNEISEKSEIFDDQFSVERPDGSNFTLKIRSTKLEDSAMYFCASSENAQVIDYEQYFGPGTRLTVT.

CDR3 sequence: CASSPARLAGVGELFF. In nucleotides, the CDR3 is TGCGCCAGCAGCCCAGCTCGACTAGCGGGAGTAGGGGAGCTGTTTTTT. This chain joins TRBV5-1 and TRBJ2-2; 12 positions match TRBD2. The CDR3 sequence is 16 residues long. Trimming removed 4 bases from V and 8 bases from J; junction bases left unmatched: 9. Per germline, CDR1 SGHRS and CDR2 YFSETQ.

The chain couples TRBV12-3 or TRBV12-4 to TRBJ1-5; D unclear. Deletions cut 1 base from V and 6 bases from J, with 4 bases between. The CDR3 loop spans 12 amino acids. The DNA of the CDR3 is TGTGCCAGCAGTTTAGTCCGTCAGCCCCAGCATTTT. Translating gives CASSLVRQPQHF.

The CDR3 here is CASSLRAGPHEQYF. The DNA of the CDR3 is TGCGCCAGCAGCTTGCGTGCGGGACCCCACGAGCAGTACTTC. V usage is TRBV5-1 and J usage is TRBJ2-7; TRBD2 might be the D (6 bases). Germline assignment: CDR1 SGHRS and CDR2 YFSETQ. V lost 1 base and J 5 bases, leaving 13 bases between the germline ends. The CDR3 has 14 amino acids.

This sequence joins TRBV9 and TRBJ2-1; a weak D match, TRBD2 (5 bases). This CDR3 has 14 residues. CDR1 SGDLS and CDR2 YYNGEE come from the germline V gene. V was shortened by 2 bases and J by 10 bases, with 16 bases between the two germline ends. CDR3 amino acids: CASSVGSLDSEQFF. For the CDR3, the DNA is TGTGCCAGCAGCGTTGGGAGTTTAGACTCCGAGCAGTTCTTC.